This T cell receptor beta chain was identified in a study of beta chain features in type 1 diabetes. As regards this clone: Antigen: not known.

The V gene end was trimmed by 4 bases and the J gene end by 8 bases; junction bases not matched to a gene: 6. This CDR3 has 15 residues. Per the germline V gene, CDR1 is SGHNT and CDR2 is YYREEE (reference sequence). Whole-study findings and limits: In the patient group, naive, central memory and Treg TCRB repertoires seemed more alike than in the healthy donor group. No resolution was reached here on whether HLA type influences TCRB rearrangement. A moderate, significant TCRB CDR3 shortening appeared in type 1 diabetes across four CD4+ subsets. With patients and controls alike, PCR might favor shorter templates to an equal degree.

Averaging roughly 110 mL, one heparinised blood draw was given by each donor. The investigators reverse transcribed all of the isolated RNA, so they sequenced expressed TCRB transcripts. Data came from immunoSEQ multiplex PCR; TCRdb stores just in-frame clones and leaves some out. This sample carries about 15,000 clones, approximately 64% of them seen once, and the ten largest clones take about 0.6%. The chain recombines TRBV5-4 with TRBJ1-6, with 10 bases that match TRBD1. The sample taken for sequencing was stem cell memory CD4+ T cells from blood. The TCR was taken from a woman between 18 and 29 years old with type 1 diabetes. In DNA, the CDR3 is TGTGCCAGCAGCCCTGTCGGGACAGGGGATTCACCCCTCCACTTT. This encodes CASSPVGTGDSPLHF.